Each of the 21 T cell receptor beta chains below was sequenced from the same sample in a study of Graves' ophthalmopathy and Graves' hyperthyroidism. Amplification from RNA transcripts yielded the TCR beta CDR3 regions. HTBI-primed RT-PCR formed the first round, and a multiplex PCR formed the second. TCRdb redid the calling of the multiplex PCR reads with MiXCR, one entry per CDR3 protein. The table has more than 300,000 distinct CDR3 sequences, less than 20% seen once. The sample comprised peripheral blood. These receptors originate from a woman aged 18-35 years with stable Graves' hyperthyroidism.

This clonotype was observed at least ten times. The rearrangement uses TRBV19 and TRBJ1-5; TRBD1 might be the D (6 bases). Looked up from germline, CDR1 is LNHDA and CDR2 is SQIVND (reference sequence). The CDR3 runs 12 residues. The germline V and J ends were trimmed by 5 bases and 9 bases, with 11 bases remaining between them. CDR3 residues: CASSARGSPQHF. CDR3 sequence (DNA): TGTGCCAGTAGTGCCAGGGGATCGCCCCAGCATTTT.

This clonotype was seen many times. The chain carries TRBV24-1 and TRBJ1-2; D not certain. The CDR3 totals 11 residues. The V gene's germline CDR1 is KGHDR and CDR2 SFDVKD. Trimming took off 4 bases at V and 6 bases at J, with 5 bases between the two ends. In DNA form, the CDR3 reads TGTGCCACCAGTGAATCTGATGGCTACACCTTC. This translates into CATSESDGYTF.

This clonotype came up many times. The chain has TRBV6-2 or TRBV6-3 and TRBJ2-7, with 8 nucleotides matching TRBD1. This CDR3 has 15 amino acids. Germline V gene lookup returns CDR1 MNHEY and CDR2 SVGEGT. With 3 bases clipped from V and 5 bases from J, the junction kept 9 bases outside the gene matches. CDR3 nucleotides: TGTGCCAGCAGTTATCCGGGCAGGGGGCTCAACGAGCAGTACTTC. Translated, it gives CASSYPGRGLNEQYF.

Ten or more counts support this clonotype. CDR3 protein: CASSIQISYEQYF. CDR3 nucleotide sequence: TGTGCCAGTAGTATCCAGATCTCCTACGAGCAGTACTTC. This chain connects TRBV19 to TRBJ2-7; D not resolved. CDR1 LNHDA and CDR2 SQIVND come from the germline V gene (reference sequence). Trimming shortened V by 3 bases and J by 0 bases, and 6 bases separated the two germline ends. This CDR3 is 13 amino acids long. Full variable domain (rest looked up from reference TRBV19 and TRBJ2-7): DGGITQSPKYLFRKEGQNVTLSCEQNLNHDAMYWYRQDPGQGLRLIYYSQIVNDFQKGDIAEGYSVSREKKESFPLTVTSAQKNPTAFYLCASSIQISYEQYFGPGTRLTVT.

J is TRBJ1-5 and V is TRBV27; D possibly corresponds to TRBD1 (5 bases). Deletions cut 2 bases from V and 2 bases from J, with 10 bases between. This CDR3 spans 15 amino acids. CDR1 and CDR2 (germline): MNHEY, SMNVEV (reference sequence). DNA of the CDR3: TGTGCCAGCAGTTTAGGGGGATTTGGCAATCAGCCCCAGCATTTT. Encoded protein: CASSLGGFGNQPQHF.

This clonotype was counted ten times or more. The V call is TRBV7-2, the J call TRBJ1-1; unclear D gene. Per the germline V gene, CDR1 is SGHTA and CDR2 is FQGNSA. V was clipped by 6 bases and J by 6 bases, with 17 bases between them. The CDR3 is made up of 14 amino acids. The CDR3 spells CASRYGRLDSEAFF. CDR3 sequence (DNA): TGTGCCAGCAGATACGGACGGTTGGACTCTGAAGCTTTCTTT.

This clonotype was counted ten times or more. The V and J genes are TRBV25-1 and TRBJ1-1; D not resolved. Trimming stripped 7 bases from V and 1 base from J, with 13 bases between. Per germline, CDR1 MGHDK and CDR2 SYGVNS. There are 14 residues in the CDR3. The CDR3 loop is CASTKVARNTEAFF. CDR3 nucleotides: TGTGCCAGCACCAAGGTGGCCCGGAACACTGAAGCTTTCTTT. Together with reference TRBV25-1 and TRBJ1-1, the CDR3 gives the full variable domain: EADIYQTPRYLVIGTGKKITLECSQTMGHDKMYWYQQDPGMELHLIHYSYGVNSTEKGDLSSESTVSRIRTEHFPLTLESARPSHTSQYLCASTKVARNTEAFFGQGTRLTVV.

This clonotype appeared many times. The chain is built from TRBV25-1 and TRBJ2-5, with D maybe TRBD2 (6 bases). Germline-derived CDR1 and CDR2 are MGHDK and SYGVNS. The CDR3 has 14 residues. Trimming left V 1 base short and J 4 bases short, with 10 bases between. The CDR3 is CASSEFGRGETQYF. CDR3 sequence (DNA): TGTGCCAGCAGTGAATTCGGGCGGGGAGAGACCCAGTACTTC.

This clonotype has a count of ten or more. The gene calls are TRBV27 and TRBJ2-7; D is unresolved. The CDR3 covers 15 residues. The germline CDR1 and CDR2 sequences are MNHEY and SMNVEV (reference sequence). V was pared by 6 bases and J by 5 bases, with 20 bases between. CDR3 sequence reads: CASSAGVFSGDEQYF. The CDR3 coding sequence is TGTGCCAGCAGCGCCGGAGTTTTCTCTGGGGACGAGCAGTACTTC.

The chain recombines TRBV3-1 with TRBJ1-2, with a tentative D call TRBD1 (5 bases). With 3 bases removed from V and 6 bases from J, the gap between germline ends came to 11 bases. Germline CDR1 reads LGHDT; CDR2 reads YNNKEL (reference sequence). The CDR3 runs 13 residues. The CDR3 nucleotides are TGTGCCAGCAGCCACCGGGACGAGAATGGCTACACCTTC. It translates to CASSHRDENGYTF.

This clonotype was counted a few times. The rearrangement joins TRBV5-1 to TRBJ2-5; TRBD1 might be the D (6 bases). There are 13 residues in the CDR3. Germline lookup yields CDR1 SGHRS and CDR2 YFSETQ. The V end was cut by 7 bases, the J end by 2 bases, with 12 bases between. The CDR3 spells CASGWTEQETQYF. The DNA for the CDR3 is TGCGCCAGCGGCTGGACAGAACAAGAGACCCAGTACTTC.

This clonotype was seen at least ten times. This chain uses TRBV2 with TRBJ2-4; 7 bases are shared with TRBD1. Germline CDR1 SNHLY, CDR2 FYNNEI. The CDR3 contains 16 residues. With V trimmed by 7 bases and J by 4 bases, 13 bases remained unmatched. CDR3 region: CASIRGSNLLKNIQYF. In DNA form, the CDR3 reads TGTGCCAGCATCAGGGGGTCGAACCTCTTGAAAAACATTCAGTACTTC. The variable domain in full, completed from reference TRBV2 and TRBJ2-4, reads EPEVTQTPSHQVTQMGQEVILRCVPISNHLYFYWYRQILGQKVEFLVSFYNNEISEKSEIFDDQFSVERPDGSNFTLKIRSTKLEDSAMYFCASIRGSNLLKNIQYFGAGTRLSVL.

This clonotype was observed at least ten times. This chain connects TRBV6-5 to TRBJ2-5; TRBD1 is a possible D gene (6 bases). The V end was cut by 2 bases, the J end by 5 bases, with 12 bases between. The CDR3 runs to 14 residues. CDR1 is MNHEY, CDR2 SVGAGI, per germline. The chain's CDR3 is CASSYDDRTETQYF. The CDR3 region has the DNA TGTGCCAGCAGTTACGATGACAGGACGGAGACCCAGTACTTC.

This clonotype was counted many times. The V gene is TRBV6-2 or TRBV6-3, the J gene TRBJ2-7; TRBD2 agrees at 12 bases. Germline CDR1 MNHEY, CDR2 SVGEGT. The CDR3 has 14 residues. After removal of 8 bases from V and 3 bases from J, the junction contained 5 bases not matched to a gene. CDR3: CASRPSGGVYEQYF. Written as DNA, the CDR3 is TGTGCCAGCCGGCCTAGCGGGGGGGTCTACGAGCAGTACTTC.

This clonotype was counted at least ten times. The V call is TRBV20-1, the J call TRBJ2-5, with a weak D call TRBD2 (6 bases). Trimming shortened V by 3 bases and J by 6 bases, and 14 bases separated the two germline ends. The CDR3 loop spans 13 amino acids. Germline CDR1 is DFQATT and CDR2 is SNEGSKA (reference sequence). The CDR3 DNA reads TGCAGTGCTAGTGGCCTAGCGAGGCAGACCCAGTACTTC. Its protein is CSASGLARQTQYF.

This chain connects TRBV19 to TRBJ2-5; TRBD1 or TRBD2 may be the D gene (5 bases each). The CDR3 runs to 13 residues. V was shortened by 6 bases and J by 6 bases, with 14 bases between the two germline ends. Looked up from germline, CDR1 is LNHDA and CDR2 is SQIVND (reference sequence). In DNA, the CDR3 is TGTGCCAGTAGATGGAGAGGGGAACAGACCCAGTACTTC. It translates to CASRWRGEQTQYF.

In its sample, this clonotype was seen many times. The rearrangement uses TRBV7-9 and TRBJ1-1, with D possibly matching TRBD1 (5 bases). Germline values: CDR1 SEHNR, CDR2 FQNEAQ (reference sequence). V shed 4 bases and J shed 0 bases, with 9 bases lying between them. The CDR3 is 14 amino acids. In DNA, the CDR3 is TGTGCCAGCAGCTCCTCGACAGTGAACACTGAAGCTTTCTTT. It is translated as CASSSSTVNTEAFF.

This clonotype was seen only a few times. CDR3 amino acids: CASSFGPQETQYF. CDR3 nucleotides: TGCGCCAGCAGCTTTGGGCCCCAAGAGACCCAGTACTTC. J is TRBJ2-5 and V is TRBV5-1; D is ambiguous. Germline values: CDR1 SGHRS, CDR2 YFSETQ. V gave up 2 bases and J gave up 1 base, with 6 bases separating them. This CDR3 has 13 residues.

This clonotype has a count of ten or more. The V and J genes are TRBV15 and TRBJ1-1; D is uncertain. The CDR3 covers 14 residues. Trimming left V 0 bases short and J 1 base short, with 6 bases between. CDR1 LNHNV and CDR2 YYDKDF come from the germline V gene (reference sequence). CDR3: CATSRDRANTEAFF. The CDR3 nucleotides are TGTGCCACCAGCAGAGATCGCGCGAACACTGAAGCTTTCTTT.

This clonotype has at least ten counts. The gene calls are TRBV7-8 and TRBJ1-5; 10 bases fit TRBD1. The CDR3 is made up of 17 amino acids. Germline V gene sequence: CDR1 SGHVS, CDR2 FQNEAQ. The J segment lost 8 bases and the V segment lost 5 bases, leaving 15 bases of the junction unmatched. The CDR3 sequence: CASSPWDRTGGQEPQHF. CDR3 bases: TGTGCCAGCAGCCCCTGGGACCGGACAGGGGGACAAGAGCCCCAGCATTTT.

This clonotype was detected ten times or more. The rearrangement uses TRBV29-1 and TRBJ1-1, with unresolved D. Germline CDR1 and CDR2: SQVTM and ANQGSEA. The length of the CDR3 is 12 residues. The V end lost 6 bases, the J end lost 1 base, and 9 bases lay between the germline ends. CDR3 protein: CSVATANTEAFF. The CDR3 region has the DNA TGCAGCGTCGCTACAGCGAACACTGAAGCTTTCTTT.